One sample yielded the 27 T cell receptor beta chains listed below, sequenced in a study of T cell responses to AZD1222 COVID-19 vaccine. Here immunoSEQ multiplex PCR was the method, and the copy in TCRdb shows in-frame clones only, minus some. The table has some 69,000 clones, approximately 85% seen once. Specimen: peripheral blood, collected on day 0 of AZD1222 vaccination. The receptors were sampled from an adult in good health.

The rearrangement uses TRBV11-1 and TRBJ1-2; possibly TRBD1 for D (5 bases). The CDR3 is 14 residues long. V shed 2 bases and J shed 6 bases, with 13 bases lying between them. Germline loops: CDR1 SGHAT, CDR2 FQDESV (reference sequence). The CDR3 nucleotides read TGTGCCAGCAGCTTAAACAGAGGGGCACATGGCTACACCTTC. Protein sequence: CASSLNRGAHGYTF. The full variable domain, in which reference TRBV11-1 and TRBJ1-2 provide the parts outside the CDR3, is EAEVAQSPRYKITEKSQAVAFWCDPISGHATLYWYRQILGQGPELLVQFQDESVVDDSQLPKDRFSAERLKGVDSTLKIQPAELGDSAMYLCASSLNRGAHGYTFGSGTRLTVV.

The chain uses TRBV6-5 and TRBJ1-6; D is perhaps TRBD1 (5 bases). The V end was cut by 2 bases, the J end by 8 bases, with 16 bases between. Germline CDR1 is MNHEY and CDR2 is SVGAGI. CDR3 length: 16 amino acids. This chain's CDR3 is CASSYEGRVGDSPLHF. For the CDR3, the DNA is TGTGCCAGCAGTTACGAGGGCAGGGTTGGGGATTCACCCCTCCACTTT.

The chain couples TRBV3-1 (or the pseudogene TRBV3-2) to TRBJ1-6; D might be TRBD1 (5 bases). CDR3 length: 14 residues. Trimming stripped 3 bases from V and 9 bases from J, with 12 bases between. Germline V gene data show CDR1 as LGHDT and CDR2 as YNNKEL (reference sequence). For the CDR3, the DNA is TGTGCCAGCAGCCAGGGCAGGGTCGGTTCACCCCTCCACTTT. This translates into CASSQGRVGSPLHF.

The chain couples TRBV11-2 to TRBJ1-2, with TRBD1 as a possible D gene (5 bases). V lost 5 bases to trimming and J lost 5 bases, with 15 bases between them. Germline V CDR1 and CDR2: SGHAT, FQNNGV. There are 14 residues in the CDR3. This CDR3 reads CASSMGRNLYGYTF. The CDR3 DNA reads TGTGCCAGCAGCATGGGACGGAATTTGTATGGCTACACCTTC.

This rearrangement joins TRBV19 to TRBJ2-4, with 7 bases aligning to TRBD2. The CDR3 length is 19 residues. Unmatched junction bases numbered 19, after V lost 4 bases and J lost 4 bases. Germline lookup yields CDR1 LNHDA and CDR2 SQIVND (reference sequence). CDR3: CASSSRGIRLAGKKNIQYF. In DNA form, the CDR3 reads TGTGCCAGTAGTAGCCGTGGAATCCGACTAGCAGGGAAGAAAAACATTCAGTACTTC.

V is TRBV5-3 and J is TRBJ2-2; 10 bases are shared with TRBD1. TRBV5-3 is filed as an ORF, its function uncertain. V gave up 5 bases and J gave up 8 bases; unmatched junction bases: 9. This CDR3 spans 15 amino acids. The chain's CDR3 is CARRLGTGAVGELFF. The CDR3 DNA follows: TGTGCCAGAAGGCTGGGGACAGGGGCCGTTGGGGAGCTGTTTTTT.

The gene calls are TRBV10-2 and TRBJ2-7; 10 nucleotides agree with TRBD2. Germline V gives CDR1 WSHSY, CDR2 SAAADI. The CDR3 has 16 residues. The V gene end was trimmed by 4 bases and the J gene end by 2 bases; junction bases not matched to a gene: 8. The CDR3 DNA follows: TGCGCCAGCAGTGCATTCCCTAGCGGGGGACCCTACGAGCAGTACTTC. Protein sequence: CASSAFPSGGPYEQYF.

This clone has only one observation. The chain recombines TRBV28 with TRBJ1-3; maybe TRBD1 (5 bases). The ends were cut back, 7 bases at V and 4 bases at J, with 14 bases in the middle. Germline V CDR1 and CDR2: MDHEN, SYDVKM. The CDR3 length is 14 residues. Here the CDR3 reads CASKPGVAGNTIYF. CDR3 sequence (DNA): TGTGCCAGCAAACCGGGGGTCGCGGGAAACACCATATATTTT.

This chain connects TRBV30 to TRBJ1-1; TRBD1 matches 11 bases. The CDR3 contains 15 residues. Losses at the gene ends were 2 bases for V and 8 bases for J; bases not matched to a gene: 10. Germline V CDR1 and CDR2: GTSNPN, SVGIG (reference sequence). CDR3 coding DNA: TGTGCCTGGAGTACTCCGGACAGGGGGCGCTTGGAAGCTTTCTTT. Its protein is CAWSTPDRGRLEAFF.

This CDR3 is CASSFWGGTEAFF. In DNA, the CDR3 is TGTGCCAGCAGTTTCTGGGGTGGGACTGAAGCTTTCTTT. This chain links TRBV12-3 or TRBV12-4 with TRBJ1-1, with no clear D. The CDR3 has 13 amino acids. Trimming removed 3 bases at V and 5 bases at J, with 10 bases between.

This chain links TRBV27 with TRBJ2-3, with 11 bases fitting TRBD2. This CDR3 is built from 17 residues. Germline lookup yields CDR1 MNHEY and CDR2 SMNVEV (reference sequence). J was trimmed by 0 bases and V by 5 bases; bases with no gene match: 7. CDR3 DNA sequence: TGTGCCAGCAGTCGCCTAGCGGGGGGCCATAGCACAGATACGCAGTATTTT. This sequence encodes CASSRLAGGHSTDTQYF.

The chain has TRBV5-6 and TRBJ1-4; D perhaps matches TRBD1 (5 bases). Trimming stripped 5 bases from V and 7 bases from J, with 15 bases between. The CDR3 is 14 amino acids. Germline V gene data show CDR1 as SGHDT and CDR2 as YYEEEE. The CDR3 reads CASSLRQGTEKLFF. The CDR3 region has the DNA TGTGCCAGCAGTCTAAGGCAGGGAACTGAAAAACTGTTTTTT.

CDR3 residues: CASSYSTGAEGYTF. The CDR3 DNA reads as TGTGCCAGCAGTTACTCGACGGGGGCGGAGGGCTACACCTTC. V usage is TRBV6-6 and J usage is TRBJ1-2; D may be TRBD1 (6 bases). Germline CDR1 is MNHNY and CDR2 is SVGAGI (reference sequence). Trimming cost V 0 bases and J 8 bases, with 13 bases left between them. This CDR3 region has 14 residues.

The chain couples TRBV28 to TRBJ1-1, with D unclear. The CDR3 has 16 residues. Germline assignment: CDR1 MDHEN and CDR2 SYDVKM. The V end lost 5 bases, the J end lost 1 base, and 17 bases lay between the germline ends. This chain's CDR3 is CASSAQSFSGNTEAFF. CDR3 nucleotide sequence: TGTGCCAGCAGTGCCCAGTCGTTCTCGGGGAACACTGAAGCTTTCTTT. Combining the CDR3 with reference TRBV28 and TRBJ1-1 gives the whole variable domain DVKVTQSSRYLVKRTGEKVFLECVQDMDHENMFWYRQDPGLGLRLIYFSYDVKMKEKGDIPEGYSVSREKKERFSLILESASTNQTSMYLCASSAQSFSGNTEAFFGQGTRLTVV.

This clone was picked up one time. The chain carries TRBV28 and TRBJ1-4; D call uncertain. CDR1 and CDR2 from the germline V gene are MDHEN and SYDVKM. This CDR3 is built from 15 residues. V was trimmed by 4 bases and J by 6 bases, leaving 15 bases between them. DNA of the CDR3: TGTGCCAGCAGTTCTGTGACGGACGGCTATGAAAAACTGTTTTTT. This gives the protein CASSSVTDGYEKLFF.

The rearrangement links TRBV7-8 to TRBJ2-7; D gene unclear. Germline-derived CDR1 and CDR2 are SGHVS and FQNEAQ. The CDR3 sequence is 13 residues long. V lost 1 base to trimming and J lost 7 bases, with 11 bases between them. The CDR3 region is CASSLGLLSEQYF. The CDR3 region has the DNA TGTGCCAGCAGCTTAGGTCTCCTGTCTGAGCAGTACTTC. Looking up the rest from reference TRBV7-8 and TRBJ2-7 gives the full variable domain: GAGVSQSPRYKVAKRGQDVALRCDPISGHVSLFWYQQALGQGPEFLTYFQNEAQLDKSGLPSDRFFAERPEGSVSTLKIQRTQQEDSAVYLCASSLGLLSEQYFGPGTRLTVT.

The chain has TRBV7-2 and TRBJ1-1; D not certain. Trimming shortened V by 1 base and J by 1 base, and 10 bases separated the two germline ends. This CDR3 is 15 amino acids long. Looked up from germline, CDR1 is SGHTA and CDR2 is FQGNSA. CDR3 coding DNA: TGTGCCAGCAGCTTAGACATAGGGCGGAACACTGAAGCTTTCTTT. Translating gives CASSLDIGRNTEAFF.

This chain connects TRBV2 to TRBJ1-2; 9 bases align to TRBD1. The junction had 4 bases not matched to a gene; V was cut back by 6 bases and J by 5 bases. This CDR3 comprises 13 residues. Germline lookup yields CDR1 SNHLY and CDR2 FYNNEI. The CDR3 DNA reads TGTGCCAGCAGCGAGGGACAGGGATATGGCTACACCTTC. Protein sequence: CASSEGQGYGYTF.

The V gene is TRBV24-1, the J gene TRBJ1-3; weak D call: TRBD1 (5 bases). Germline V gives CDR1 KGHDR, CDR2 SFDVKD. Between the trimmed V and J ends, which lost 6 bases and 1 base, there was a span of 6 bases. The CDR3 spans 13 residues. The CDR3 region is CATSRGSGNTIYF. CDR3 in DNA: TGTGCCACCAGTAGGGGATCTGGAAACACCATATATTTT.

The genes are TRBV9 and TRBJ2-7, with a possible D match to TRBD1 (6 bases). V shed 3 bases and J shed 1 base, with 8 bases lying between them. The V gene's germline CDR1 is SGDLS and CDR2 YYNGEE. The CDR3 runs 13 residues. CDR3 bases: TGTGCCAGCAGCGCGACAGGTTCCTACGAGCAGTACTTC. This translates into CASSATGSYEQYF.

J is TRBJ1-6 and V is TRBV6-1, with D unresolved. Germline V gives CDR1 MNHNS, CDR2 SASEGT. Trimming took off 2 bases at V and 10 bases at J, with 9 bases between the two ends. The CDR3 has 13 residues. The chain's CDR3 is CASSENGPSPLHF. CDR3 DNA sequence: TGTGCCAGCAGTGAAAATGGTCCCTCACCCCTCCACTTT.

The chain recombines TRBV7-6 with TRBJ2-1, with D possibly TRBD1 on 6 matching bases. Trimming took off 6 bases at V and 9 bases at J, with 18 bases between the two ends. Germline CDR1 is SGHVS and CDR2 is FNYEAQ. The CDR3 totals 14 residues. The CDR3 protein is CASSPGTPIGEQFF. In nucleotides, the CDR3 is TGTGCCAGCAGTCCCGGGACACCCATAGGTGAGCAGTTCTTC.

V is TRBV27 and J is TRBJ2-3; 8 nucleotides agree with TRBD2. Looked up from germline, CDR1 is MNHEY and CDR2 is SMNVEV (reference sequence). The J segment lost 2 bases and the V segment lost 5 bases, leaving 6 bases of the junction unmatched. CDR3 length: 15 residues. CDR3 bases: TGTGCCAGCAGTGACCGGGGGGGCTTCACAGATACGCAGTATTTT. Its translation: CASSDRGGFTDTQYF.

The chain carries TRBV27 and TRBJ2-5, with 8 positions matching TRBD1. V trimming: 0 bases; J trimming: 5 bases; junction bases outside the gene matches: 5. Germline assignment: CDR1 MNHEY and CDR2 SMNVEV (reference sequence). CDR3 length: 15 residues. The CDR3 loop reads CASSLSQGAWETQYF. In DNA, the CDR3 is TGTGCCAGCAGTTTATCGCAGGGGGCATGGGAGACCCAGTACTTC.

Notes on this clone: In the same sample, other DNA sequences code for this CDR3. This chain links TRBV12-3 or TRBV12-4 with TRBJ2-5; no definite D call. The length of the CDR3 is 11 residues. V lost 2 bases to trimming and J lost 5 bases, with 3 bases between them. For the CDR3, the DNA is TGTGCCAGCAGTTTACGGGAGACCCAGTACTTC. Protein product: CASSLRETQYF.

This sequence joins TRBV3-1 (or the pseudogene TRBV3-2) and TRBJ1-3; D is unresolved. The CDR3 length is 15 residues. V was cut by 4 bases and J by 0 bases, with 10 bases left in between. From germline, CDR1 is LGHDT and CDR2 YNNKEL (reference sequence). The CDR3 sequence: CASSRSANSGNTIYF. In nucleotides, the CDR3 is TGTGCCAGCAGCCGAAGCGCTAACTCTGGAAACACCATATATTTT.

V usage is TRBV19 and J usage is TRBJ1-1; tentatively, D is TRBD1 (5 bases). The CDR3 loop spans 13 amino acids. The germline gives CDR1 LNHDA, CDR2 SQIVND (reference sequence). Trimming removed 1 base at V and 6 bases at J, with 9 bases between. The CDR3 DNA sequence: TGTGCCAGTAGTATAGCAGGCAGGGCTGAAGCTTTCTTT. Translation: CASSIAGRAEAFF. The full variable domain, in which reference TRBV19 and TRBJ1-1 provide the parts outside the CDR3, is DGGITQSPKYLFRKEGQNVTLSCEQNLNHDAMYWYRQDPGQGLRLIYYSQIVNDFQKGDIAEGYSVSREKKESFPLTVTSAQKNPTAFYLCASSIAGRAEAFFGQGTRLTVV.